This T cell receptor (beta chain) was sequenced during a study of early T cells in non-severe SARS-CoV-2 infection. Unique molecular identifiers tagged individual cDNA molecules. TCRdb re-called the 5' RACE reads through MiXCR, storing one row per CDR3 protein. Here the sample spans more than 35,000 distinct CDR3 sequences, around 3.9% being singletons. Overall study results and limits: There was a bias toward anti-spike CD8 responses in VDJdb matching, which missed private and CD4 specificities.

This clonotype is classed as medium-sized. The antigen is undetermined. Trimming stripped 0 bases from V and 2 bases from J, with 18 bases between. Germline V gives CDR1 DFQATT, CDR2 SNEGSKA (reference sequence). The CDR3 length is 17 residues. The receptor's source is an adult who was a healthcare worker with PCR-confirmed SARS-CoV-2 infection or an uninfected control (not recorded which). The rearrangement links TRBV20-1 to TRBJ2-3; a possible D gene is TRBD2 (5 bases). The sequencing sample was made of whole blood. The CDR3 protein is CSARDLQDASFTDTQYF. CDR3 bases: TGCAGTGCTAGAGATCTGCAGGACGCTAGCTTCACAGATACGCAGTATTTT.